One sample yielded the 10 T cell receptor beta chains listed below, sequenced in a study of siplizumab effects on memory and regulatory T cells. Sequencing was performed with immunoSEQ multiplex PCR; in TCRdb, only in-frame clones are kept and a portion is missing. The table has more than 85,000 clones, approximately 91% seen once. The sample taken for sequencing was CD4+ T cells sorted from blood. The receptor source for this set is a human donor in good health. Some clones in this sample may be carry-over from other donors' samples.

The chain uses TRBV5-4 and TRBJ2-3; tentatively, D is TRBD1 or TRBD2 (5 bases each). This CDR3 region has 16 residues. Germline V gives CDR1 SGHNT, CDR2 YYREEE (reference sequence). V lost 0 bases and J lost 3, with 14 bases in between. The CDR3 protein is CASSLVLGAATDTQYF. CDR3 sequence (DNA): TGTGCCAGCAGCTTGGTTCTCGGGGCAGCTACAGATACGCAGTATTTT.

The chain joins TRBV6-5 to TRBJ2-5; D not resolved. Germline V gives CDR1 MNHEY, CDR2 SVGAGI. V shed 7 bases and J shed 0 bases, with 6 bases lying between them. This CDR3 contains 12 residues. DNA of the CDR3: TGTGCCAGCATGCGGTACCAAGAGACCCAGTACTTC. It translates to CASMRYQETQYF.

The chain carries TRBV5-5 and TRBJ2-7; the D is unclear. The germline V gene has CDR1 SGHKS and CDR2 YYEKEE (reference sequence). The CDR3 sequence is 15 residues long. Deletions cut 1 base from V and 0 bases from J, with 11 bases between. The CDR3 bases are TGTGCCAGCAGCTTGCGTTCTCTAAGCTCCTACGAGCAGTACTTC. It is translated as CASSLRSLSSYEQYF.

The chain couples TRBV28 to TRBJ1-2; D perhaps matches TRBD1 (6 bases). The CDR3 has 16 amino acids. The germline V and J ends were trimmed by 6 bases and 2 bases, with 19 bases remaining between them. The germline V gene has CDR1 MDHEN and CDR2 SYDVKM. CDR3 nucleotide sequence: TGTGCCAGCAGCCGAACCCTCCAGAGGGGGAACTATGGCTACACCTTC. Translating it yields CASSRTLQRGNYGYTF.

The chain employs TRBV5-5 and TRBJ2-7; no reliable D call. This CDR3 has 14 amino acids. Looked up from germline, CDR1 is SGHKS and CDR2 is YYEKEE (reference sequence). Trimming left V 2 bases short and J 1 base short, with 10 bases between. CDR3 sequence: CASSFSEKSYEQYF. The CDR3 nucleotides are TGTGCCAGCAGCTTCTCCGAAAAATCCTACGAGCAGTACTTC.

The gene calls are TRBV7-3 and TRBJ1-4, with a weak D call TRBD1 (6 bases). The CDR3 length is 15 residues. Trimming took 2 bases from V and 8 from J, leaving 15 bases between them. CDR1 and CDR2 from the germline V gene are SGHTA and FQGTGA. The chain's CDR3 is CASSLGAGVGEKLFF. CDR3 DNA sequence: TGTGCCAGCAGCTTAGGGGCAGGGGTCGGCGAAAAACTGTTTTTT.

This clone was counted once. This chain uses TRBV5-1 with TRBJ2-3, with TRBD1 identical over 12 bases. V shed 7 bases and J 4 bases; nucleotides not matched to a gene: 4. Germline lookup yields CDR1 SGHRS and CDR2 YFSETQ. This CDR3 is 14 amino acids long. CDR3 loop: CASAGTGGADTQYF. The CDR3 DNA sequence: TGCGCCAGCGCCGGGACAGGGGGCGCAGATACGCAGTATTTT.

The CDR3, as DNA: TGTGCCACCAGCAGAGCTGGGGGATACAATGAGCAGTTCTTC. It is translated as CATSRAGGYNEQFF. V gene TRBV15 combines with J gene TRBJ2-1; D assignment may be TRBD1 or TRBD2 (5 bases each). Germline values: CDR1 LNHNV, CDR2 YYDKDF (reference sequence). Between the trimmed V and J ends, which lost 1 base and 4 bases, there was a span of 8 bases. This CDR3 is built from 14 residues.

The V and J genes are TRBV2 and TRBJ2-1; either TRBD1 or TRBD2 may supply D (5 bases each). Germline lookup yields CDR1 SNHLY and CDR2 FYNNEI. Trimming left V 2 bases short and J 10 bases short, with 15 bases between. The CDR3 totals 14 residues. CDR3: CASSELSGTPEQFF. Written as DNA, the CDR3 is TGTGCCAGCAGTGAACTATCCGGGACCCCCGAGCAGTTCTTC.

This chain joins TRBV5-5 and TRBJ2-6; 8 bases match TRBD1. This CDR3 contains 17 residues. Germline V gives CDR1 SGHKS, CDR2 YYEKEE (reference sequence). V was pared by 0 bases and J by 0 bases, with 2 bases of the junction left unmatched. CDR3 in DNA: TGTGCCAGCAGCTTGGCAGGGGGCAGCTCTGGGGCCAACGTCCTGACTTTC. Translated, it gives CASSLAGGSSGANVLTF. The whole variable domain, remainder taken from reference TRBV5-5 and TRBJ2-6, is DAGVTQSPTHLIKTRGQQVTLRCSPISGHKSVSWYQQVLGQGPQFIFQYYEKEERGRGNFPDRFSARQFPNYSSELNVNALLLGDSALYLCASSLAGGSSGANVLTFGAGSRLTVL.